The 29 T cell receptor beta chains listed next were all sequenced from one sample in a study of shared clonotypes between healthy human individuals. Sequencing used immunoSEQ multiplex PCR; TCRdb keeps in-frame clones, though not all of them. The sample has 1,500,000 or so clones, more than 95% seen once. The sequenced material came from naive CD4+ T cells sorted from blood. Noted subset: CD45RA+ positively selected. The source of these receptors is a young man in good health.

The rearrangement joins TRBV6-5 to TRBJ1-2; D gene ambiguous. The germline V and J ends were trimmed by 0 bases and 4 bases, with 6 bases remaining between them. Per the germline V gene, CDR1 is MNHEY and CDR2 is SVGAGI. The CDR3 contains 13 residues. DNA of the CDR3: TGTGCCAGCAGTTACTCAAAGATCTATGGCTACACCTTC. It codes for CASSYSKIYGYTF.

This CDR3 reads CASSYRTGPHRELFF. CDR3 sequence (DNA): TGTGCCAGCAGCTATCGGACAGGGCCCCACCGGGAGCTGTTTTTT. The chain is built from TRBV7-9 and TRBJ2-2; TRBD1 aligns across 8 bases. CDR3 size: 15 residues. Germline V gives CDR1 SEHNR, CDR2 FQNEAQ (reference sequence). The V gene end was trimmed by 4 bases and the J gene end by 9 bases; junction bases not matched to a gene: 10.

The rearrangement uses TRBV6-5 and TRBJ2-1, with D unclear. CDR1 MNHEY and CDR2 SVGAGI come from the germline V gene. Trimming stripped 5 bases from V and 3 bases from J, with 11 bases between. The CDR3 length is 14 residues. CDR3 DNA: TGTGCCAGCAGTAAGGGAACCTTCTACAATGAGCAGTTCTTC. It yields the protein CASSKGTFYNEQFF.

The chain combines TRBV11-1 with TRBJ2-7; no reliable D call. The CDR3 extends over 13 amino acids. V was clipped by 5 bases and J by 1 base, with 9 bases between them. The germline V gene encodes CDR1 SGHAT and CDR2 FQDESV (reference sequence). As DNA, the CDR3 is TGTGCCAGCAGCCGCGGAGATTCCTACGAGCAGTACTTC. Translated: CASSRGDSYEQYF.

The V and J genes are TRBV5-6 and TRBJ2-1; the D gene could be TRBD1 or TRBD2 (5 bases each). In germline, CDR1 is SGHDT, CDR2 YYEEEE. This CDR3 has 13 amino acids. With 5 bases removed from V and 5 bases from J, the gap between germline ends came to 11 bases. CDR3 sequence: CASRWDGNNEQFF. CDR3 sequence (DNA): TGTGCCAGCAGATGGGACGGGAACAATGAGCAGTTCTTC.

V is TRBV29-1 and J is TRBJ2-2; 9 positions match TRBD1. Germline loops: CDR1 SQVTM, CDR2 ANQGSEA. The CDR3 contains 14 residues. Unmatched junction bases numbered 2, after V lost 5 bases and J lost 1 base. The CDR3 coding sequence is TGCAGCGTTTGGGGACAGGGGAACACCGGGGAGCTGTTTTTT. It yields the protein CSVWGQGNTGELFF.

The V call is TRBV4-1, the J call TRBJ2-3; 10 bases are a match to TRBD2. Germline lookup yields CDR1 MGHRA and CDR2 YSYEKL. This CDR3 region has 16 residues. V dropped 4 bases and J dropped 2; count of bases not matched to a gene: 6. The CDR3: CASSPRTSGTTDTQYF. The CDR3 nucleotides are TGCGCCAGCAGCCCCCGGACTAGCGGCACCACAGATACGCAGTATTTT.

In nucleotides, the CDR3 is TGTGCCAGCAGCCCGCCGACAGGGGAGAACACTGAAGCTTTCTTT. Its translation: CASSPPTGENTEAFF. The chain recombines TRBV7-9 with TRBJ1-1, with 8 bases lining up with TRBD1. This CDR3 spans 15 amino acids. The V and J ends lost 5 bases and 1 base, in that order; junction bases with no gene match: 6. CDR1 is SEHNR and CDR2 is FQNEAQ in the germline V gene (reference sequence). Looking up the rest from reference TRBV7-9 and TRBJ1-1 gives the full variable domain: DTGVSQNPRHKITKRGQNVTFRCDPISEHNRLYWYRQTLGQGPEFLTYFQNEAQLEKSRLLSDRFSAERPKGSFSTLEIQRTEQGDSAMYLCASSPPTGENTEAFFGQGTRLTVV.

About this clone itself: This same CDR3 is encoded by further DNA sequences in the sample. V is TRBV19 and J is TRBJ2-7; tentative D call: TRBD1 (5 bases). Germline CDR1 and CDR2: LNHDA and SQIVND (reference sequence). The CDR3 runs to 13 residues. V lost 4 bases and J lost 1, with 8 bases in between. The CDR3 region is CASSTQGSYEQYF. CDR3 bases: TGTGCCAGTAGTACTCAGGGATCCTACGAGCAGTACTTC.

Only one count was recorded for this clone. J is TRBJ2-1 and V is TRBV7-9; 7 bases are a match to TRBD2. The junction had 3 bases not matched to a gene; V was cut back by 1 base and J by 3 bases. Per germline, CDR1 SEHNR and CDR2 FQNEAQ (reference sequence). The CDR3 consists of 15 residues. The CDR3 is CASSLEGGNYNEQFF. CDR3 in DNA: TGTGCCAGCAGCTTAGAGGGAGGGAACTACAATGAGCAGTTCTTC.

The CDR3 nucleotides read TGTGCCAGCAGCAATTCGGTCTGGGGACTAGCGGGAGGAAATACGCAGTATTTT. The encoded protein is CASSNSVWGLAGGNTQYF. The V call is TRBV21-1, the J call TRBJ2-3; the table's D call, TRBD2, has no DNA check behind it. TRBV21-1 is labeled a pseudogene. This CDR3 contains 18 residues.

The chain has TRBV6-6 and TRBJ2-7, with a possible D match to TRBD2 (5 bases). V was trimmed by 4 bases and J by 7 bases, leaving 14 bases between them. The germline V gene encodes CDR1 MNHNY and CDR2 SVGAGI (reference sequence). The CDR3 runs 13 residues. The DNA of the CDR3 is TGTGCCAGCAGTTTTAGCCCACCGGGGGAGCAGTACTTC. It yields the protein CASSFSPPGEQYF.

V and J are TRBV5-6 and TRBJ1-3; D gene ambiguous. The V gene lost 3 bases and the J gene lost 3 bases, with 16 bases spanning the gap. This CDR3 has 16 amino acids. CDR1 and CDR2 from the germline V gene are SGHDT and YYEEEE. CDR3 sequence reads: CASSSPAGGVGNTIYF. The CDR3 DNA is TGTGCCAGCAGCTCCCCTGCGGGTGGGGTTGGAAACACCATATATTTT.

V and J are TRBV4-3 and TRBJ2-1; 9 bases map to TRBD1. The CDR3 loop spans 16 amino acids. The germline V gene has CDR1 LGHNA and CDR2 YSLEER. Trimming at V came to 3 bases and at J to 3 bases, leaving 6 bases not matched to a gene. The DNA of the CDR3 is TGCGCCAGCAGCCAGCAAGACAGGGGGGTCTACAATGAGCAGTTCTTC. This sequence encodes CASSQQDRGVYNEQFF.

The chain joins TRBV28 to TRBJ2-3, with 8 bases lining up with TRBD2. The CDR3 is 17 amino acids. The V and J ends lost 3 bases and 5 bases, in that order; junction bases with no gene match: 13. In germline, CDR1 is MDHEN, CDR2 SYDVKM. CDR3 DNA: TGTGCCAGCAGTTTCTACGGGAGGGCCCATTCGGGAGATACGCAGTATTTT. Translated: CASSFYGRAHSGDTQYF. Full variable domain (missing parts from reference TRBV28 and TRBJ2-3): DVKVTQSSRYLVKRTGEKVFLECVQDMDHENMFWYRQDPGLGLRLIYFSYDVKMKEKGDIPEGYSVSREKKERFSLILESASTNQTSMYLCASSFYGRAHSGDTQYFGPGTRLTVL.

The gene calls are TRBV19 and TRBJ1-2; TRBD1 aligns across 9 bases. Germline assignment: CDR1 LNHDA and CDR2 SQIVND (reference sequence). J gave up 4 bases and V 5 bases, and 8 bases lay outside the gene matches. The CDR3 runs to 15 residues. The DNA of the CDR3 is TGTGCCAGTAGTCCCATGGGACAGGGTGGCTATGGCTACACCTTC. Its translation is CASSPMGQGGYGYTF.

The genes are TRBV7-9 and TRBJ1-1; 8 bases are a match to TRBD1. The CDR3 runs 14 residues. The V and J ends lost 1 base and 10 bases, in that order; junction bases with no gene match: 8. Germline V gene sequence: CDR1 SEHNR, CDR2 FQNEAQ (reference sequence). In DNA form, the CDR3 reads TGTGCCAGCAGCTTAGATCCAGGGGGCGCAGTAGCTTTCTTT. This gives the protein CASSLDPGGAVAFF.

V and J are TRBV11-2 and TRBJ1-4; TRBD1 agrees at 7 bases. This CDR3 is 14 amino acids long. The V segment lost 6 bases and the J segment 8 bases; nucleotides outside the gene matches: 9. The germline V gene has CDR1 SGHAT and CDR2 FQNNGV. CDR3 region: CASSQDREGEKLFF. As DNA, the CDR3 is TGTGCCAGCAGTCAAGACAGGGAGGGAGAAAAACTGTTTTTT. The full variable domain, rest sourced from reference TRBV11-2 and TRBJ1-4, is EAGVAQSPRYKIIEKRQSVAFWCNPISGHATLYWYQQILGQGPKLLIQFQNNGVVDDSQLPKDRFSAERLKGVDSTLKIQPAKLEDSAVYLCASSQDREGEKLFFGSGTQLSVL.

The CDR3 region is CASSSAGTPRAEQYF. In nucleotides, the CDR3 is TGTGCCAGCAGTTCAGCCGGGACCCCCCGTGCCGAGCAGTACTTC. The gene calls are TRBV28 and TRBJ2-7; D may match TRBD1 or TRBD2 (5 bases each). There are 15 residues in the CDR3. Trimming took 4 bases from V and 6 from J, leaving 19 bases between them. Germline V CDR1 and CDR2: MDHEN, SYDVKM.

This clone has more than one count but fewer than ten. The chain is built from TRBV25-1 and TRBJ2-2; D is unclear. CDR3 size: 13 residues. CDR1 MGHDK and CDR2 SYGVNS come from the germline V gene. The germline V and J ends were trimmed by 4 bases and 2 bases, with 5 bases remaining between them. The CDR3 DNA reads TGTGCCAGCAGTGCTCATAACACCGGGGAGCTGTTTTTT. It translates to CASSAHNTGELFF. Full variable domain (outside the CDR3, taken from reference TRBV25-1 and TRBJ2-2): EADIYQTPRYLVIGTGKKITLECSQTMGHDKMYWYQQDPGMELHLIHYSYGVNSTEKGDLSSESTVSRIRTEHFPLTLESARPSHTSQYLCASSAHNTGELFFGEGSRLTVL.

This clone was seen just once. This chain joins TRBV10-3 and TRBJ2-7; possibly TRBD1 for D (5 bases). CDR1 is ENHRY, CDR2 SYGVKD, per germline. The CDR3 covers 13 residues. V was shortened by 2 bases and J by 2 bases, with 7 bases between the two germline ends. CDR3 sequence: CAISEGQPYEQYF. CDR3 bases: TGTGCCATCAGTGAGGGACAACCCTACGAGCAGTACTTC.

The chain has TRBV14 and TRBJ2-3; 11 bases match TRBD2. Trimming removed 4 bases from V and 3 bases from J; junction bases left unmatched: 3. CDR1 and CDR2 (germline): SGHDN, FVKESK. The CDR3 runs to 15 residues. CDR3 coding DNA: TGTGCCAGCAGCCCCGGGACTAGCGGTACAGATACGCAGTATTTT. As protein: CASSPGTSGTDTQYF.

J is TRBJ1-5 and V is TRBV18; no definite D call. Trimming removed 3 bases at V and 1 base at J, with 7 bases between. Germline-derived CDR1 and CDR2 are KGHSH and LQKENI. The CDR3 contains 14 residues. CDR3 coding DNA: TGTGCCAGCTCACCCGGACGGAGCAATCAGCCCCAGCATTTT. Its protein product is CASSPGRSNQPQHF.

The chain employs TRBV9 and TRBJ1-6; unclear D gene. The CDR3 is made up of 16 amino acids. V was clipped by 3 bases and J by 8 bases, with 18 bases between them. In germline, CDR1 is SGDLS, CDR2 YYNGEE. This CDR3 reads CASSAPGISKDSPLHF. CDR3 bases: TGTGCCAGCAGCGCCCCGGGTATCTCAAAGGATTCACCCCTCCACTTT.

This chain uses TRBV7-9 with TRBJ2-1, with a weak D call TRBD2 (6 bases). Germline CDR1 reads SEHNR; CDR2 reads FQNEAQ (reference sequence). V was clipped by 7 bases and J by 0 bases, with 10 bases between them. This CDR3 has 14 amino acids. The CDR3: CASTDGSSYNEQFF. Here the CDR3 DNA reads TGTGCCAGCACAGACGGGAGCTCCTACAATGAGCAGTTCTTC.

The rearrangement uses TRBV27 and TRBJ2-1; 7 nucleotides line up with TRBD1. Germline V gene lookup returns CDR1 MNHEY and CDR2 SMNVEV (reference sequence). This CDR3 spans 16 amino acids. V lost 0 bases, J lost 4 bases, and 6 bases stayed unmatched. The CDR3: CASSLSLGGHYNEQFF. The CDR3 region has the DNA TGTGCCAGCAGTTTATCGCTAGGGGGCCATTACAATGAGCAGTTCTTC.

The J gene is TRBJ2-7, the V gene TRBV10-1; D is undetermined. Germline CDR1 reads WNHNN; CDR2 reads SYGVQD (reference sequence). The CDR3 runs to 14 residues. The V gene lost 3 bases and the J gene lost 7 bases, with 16 bases spanning the gap. CDR3 loop: CASSEIPTLGEQYF. DNA of the CDR3: TGCGCCAGCAGTGAAATACCTACCCTCGGAGAGCAGTACTTC.

The chain has TRBV14 and TRBJ1-4; D is unresolved. Trimming shortened V by 4 bases and J by 5 bases, and 11 bases separated the two germline ends. Germline V gives CDR1 SGHDN, CDR2 FVKESK. The CDR3 contains 14 residues. CDR3 amino acids: CASSPGRRNEKLFF. CDR3 coding DNA: TGTGCCAGCAGCCCTGGGCGACGAAATGAAAAACTGTTTTTT.

This chain links TRBV5-1 with TRBJ2-1; no firm D call. Trimming pared 4 bases from V and 7 bases from J, leaving 18 bases between. Germline loops: CDR1 SGHRS, CDR2 YFSETQ. This CDR3 comprises 15 residues. The CDR3 nucleotides are TGCGCCAGCAGCCCTCGGGCGAAGATTGGGAATGAGCAGTTCTTC. It codes for CASSPRAKIGNEQFF.